The rows below give T cell receptor beta chains drawn from one sample of a study of cytomegalovirus exposure and HLA in healthy donors. Sequencing used immunoSEQ multiplex PCR; TCRdb keeps in-frame clones, though not all of them. The table includes about 160,000 clones, 70% to 80% detected once. Sequences were obtained from PBMCs. The receptors here all came from a human donor in good health. The CDR3 runs from the conserved cysteine through the conserved F or W. A D gene is named only where the DNA matches it firmly. Expanded clones are given a class, and other clones once, few, many or no size at all.

TRBV5-4	NA	TRBJ2-2	NA	TGTGCCAGCAGCCTCCTTACTCCGAACACCGGGGAGCTGTTTTTT	CASSLLTPNTGELFF
TRBV7-9	TRBD1	TRBJ1-2	NA	TGTGCCAGCAGCTTAGCGGGACAGAAAAACTATGGCTACACCTTC	CASSLAGQKNYGYTF
TRBV30	NA	TRBJ2-7	NA	TGTGCCGCTTGGAACAGAGTCTACGAGCAGTACTTC	CAAWNRVYEQYF
TRBV7-9	NA	TRBJ1-2	NA	TGTGCCAGCAGCTCGGAAGGAGGCGGCTACACCTTC	CASSSEGGGYTF
TRBV7-7	NA	TRBJ1-1	NA	TGTGCCAGCAGCTTAGCCCCGGGGTTGAACACTGAAGCTTTCTTT	CASSLAPGLNTEAFF
TRBV10-1	NA	TRBJ1-2	NA	TGCGCCAGCAGTGAAAACAGCAACTATGGCTACACCTTC	CASSENSNYGYTF
TRBV6-1	TRBD1	TRBJ1-5	NA	TGTGCCATCCGGACAGGGTTGAGCAATCAGCCCCAGCATTTT	CAIRTGLSNQPQHF
TRBV5-1	NA	TRBJ2-4	NA	TGCGCCAGCAGCTTGGGACAAGTAAAAAACATTCAGTACTTC	CASSLGQVKNIQYF
TRBV15	NA	TRBJ2-1	NA	TGTGCCACCAGCAGGGACAGCGGCAATGAGCAGTTCTTC	CATSRDSGNEQFF
TRBV7-9	NA	TRBJ2-1	NA	TGTGCCAGCAGCGTTTCTAATGAGCAGTTCTTC	CASSVSNEQFF
TRBV29-1	TRBD1	TRBJ1-2	NA	TGCAGCGTTCGGATAACATCCGGGACAGGGGATGGCTACACCTTC	CSVRITSGTGDGYTF
TRBV27	TRBD1	TRBJ1-2	NA	TGTGCCAGCAGCCCCAGGGGGCAGTTACGCAACTATGGCTACACCTTC	CASSPRGQLRNYGYTF
TRBV14	NA	TRBJ1-5	NA	TGTGCCAGCAGCCCCCTATCCGAGGGTAGTAATCAGCCCCAGCATTTT	CASSPLSEGSNQPQHF
TRBV5-1	TRBD1	TRBJ1-4	NA	TGCGCCAGCAGCCCTTGGTCACCCCCGGGGGACAGGGAAAAACTGTTTTTT	CASSPWSPPGDREKLFF
TRBV7-9	TRBD1	TRBJ2-5	NA	TGTGCCAGCAGCCTAGGACAGGGGGAAGAGACCCAGTACTTC	CASSLGQGEETQYF
TRBV7-2	NA	TRBJ2-5	NA	TGTGCCAGCAGCTTAGTCGACAGTATAGAGACCCAGTACTTC	CASSLVDSIETQYF
TRBV28	NA	TRBJ1-3	NA	TGTGCCAGCAGCGGACTCCTCGTGAACACCATATATTTT	CASSGLLVNTIYF
TRBV5-4	TRBD1	TRBJ2-3	once	TGTGCCAGCAGCTTAGGAAGGGACAGGGCGCGCACAGATACGCAGTATTTT	CASSLGRDRARTDTQYF
TRBV2	NA	TRBJ2-2	NA	TGTGCCAGCAGCCTAACTAGCTCCGGGGAGCTGTTTTTT	CASSLTSSGELFF
TRBV15	NA	TRBJ2-1	NA	NA	CATSWDVGTGAEFF
TRBV9	TRBD1	TRBJ1-2	NA	TGTGCCAGCAGCGCCTACGACAGGGGGATGTATGGCTACACCTTC	CASSAYDRGMYGYTF
TRBV6-5	TRBD1	TRBJ1-2	NA	TGTGCCAGCAGTTCCTCGAGGGGACAGTGGGGCTATGGCTACACCTTC	CASSSSRGQWGYGYTF
TRBV12-2	NA	TRBJ1-5	NA	NA	CASRFRFGRGSYQPQHF
TRBV7-2	TRBD1	TRBJ1-2	NA	TGTGCCAGCAGCCAATGGGCTCGACAGGGAGAAGGCTACACCTTC	CASSQWARQGEGYTF
TRBV5-4	TRBD2	TRBJ2-4	NA	TGTGCCAGCAGCTTTTCTAGCGGGGGGGCCCCTGCTTCCAAAAACATTCAGTACTTC	CASSFSSGGAPASKNIQYF
TRBV19	NA	TRBJ1-1	once	TGTGCCAGTAGTATCGGGGGGTCGAGGGGTGAATCTTTCTTT	CASSIGGSRGESFF
TRBV30	NA	TRBJ2-3	NA	TGTGCCTGGAGTGCTTCTACGCAGTATTTT	CAWSASTQYF
TRBV10-1	NA	TRBJ1-1	once	TGCGCCAGCAGTGAGTCGGGGGGCACTGAAGCTTTCTTT	CASSESGGTEAFF
TRBV13	TRBD1	TRBJ2-5	NA	TGTGCCAGCAGTTCAAGAGGACAGGGCGAGACCCAGTACTTC	CASSSRGQGETQYF
TRBV12-5	NA	TRBJ1-3	NA	TGTGCTAGTGGTTTGGGCCTTCGGGAGGAAAGAGGGAATACCATATATTTT	CASGLGLREERGNTIYF
TRBV15	TRBD2	TRBJ2-7	NA	TGTGCCACCAGCAGTACCGGGACTAGCGGGCTCTACGAGCAGTACTTC	CATSSTGTSGLYEQYF
TRBV5-1	NA	TRBJ2-7	NA	TGCGCCAGCAGCGGACCCGGGGGTCAGGCTTACGAGCAGTACTTC	CASSGPGGQAYEQYF
TRBV7-6	NA	TRBJ2-7	NA	TGTGCCAGCAGCCTGCCGGGACAAACCTACGAGCAGTACTTC	CASSLPGQTYEQYF
TRBV5-6	TRBD2	TRBJ2-3	NA	TGTGCCAGCAGCTTGGATTTCCGGGAGGCCCAGGCAGATACGCAGTATTTT	CASSLDFREAQADTQYF
TRBV6-1	TRBD2	TRBJ2-7	NA	TGTGCCAGCAGTGAAGCTTGGGGAGGGGCTTCCTACGAGCAGTACTTC	CASSEAWGGASYEQYF
TRBV28	NA	TRBJ2-6	NA	TGTGCCAGCAGTTTTAGCGCGAGGGGGTCTGGGGCCAACGTCCTGACTTTC	CASSFSARGSGANVLTF
TRBV7-2	NA	TRBJ1-4	NA	TGTGCCAGCAGCTTAGCAGGGGGAGCGACAACTAATGAAAAACTGTTTTTT	CASSLAGGATTNEKLFF
TRBV6-5	NA	TRBJ2-3	NA	TGTGCCAGCAGAGAACCGGGGGAGCATACGCAGTATTTT	CASREPGEHTQYF
TRBV9	TRBD1	TRBJ2-7	NA	TGTGCCAGCAGCGTCGGGGGGACAGGGGTAAATTACGAGCAGTACTTC	CASSVGGTGVNYEQYF
TRBV13	NA	TRBJ1-2	once	TGTGCCAGCAGCTTAGGAACCCAGGTTAACTTC	CASSLGTQVNF
TRBV10-3	NA	TRBJ1-1	NA	TGTGCCATCAGTGCGCTCCTAAACAGGGCGAACACTGAAGCTTTCTTT	CAISALLNRANTEAFF
TRBV7-2	NA	TRBJ2-1	once	TGTGCCAGCTATTCAAGGAGTTACAATGAGCAGTTCTTC	CASYSRSYNEQFF
TRBV5-1	NA	TRBJ2-1	NA	TGCGCCAGCAGCTTGGTTGTTGGGACTGTAAACAATGAGCAGTTCTTC	CASSLVVGTVNNEQFF